One sample yielded the 15 T cell receptor beta chains listed below, sequenced in a study of Graves' ophthalmopathy and Graves' hyperthyroidism. RNA served as the template for amplifying TCR beta CDR3 regions. HTBI-primed first-round RT-PCR preceded second-round multiplex PCR. MiXCR, run by TCRdb on the multiplex PCR reads, gives a single entry per CDR3 protein. Of more than 300,000 distinct CDR3 sequences detected, 15% to 20% appear once; the ten largest clones hold roughly 2.3%. Sample: peripheral blood. The source of these receptors is an adult woman with stable Graves' hyperthyroidism.

This clonotype was recorded a few times. The chain combines TRBV4-3 with TRBJ1-1; the D gene is possibly TRBD1 (5 bases). Germline V CDR1 and CDR2: LGHNA, YSLEER. CDR3 length: 21 amino acids. The germline V and J ends were trimmed by 1 base and 0 bases, with 27 bases remaining between them. CDR3 loop: CASSQGFIGGDLSSLNTEAFF. CDR3 in DNA: TGCGCCAGCAGCCAAGGGTTTATTGGTGGGGACTTGTCATCTTTGAACACTGAAGCTTTCTTT.

This clonotype has more than one count but fewer than ten. V and J are TRBV3-1 and TRBJ1-5; TRBD1 matches at 7 bases. V dropped 4 bases and J dropped 2; count of bases not matched to a gene: 5. The length of the CDR3 is 15 residues. Germline loops: CDR1 LGHDT, CDR2 YNNKEL (reference sequence). Here the CDR3 reads CASSPPDRGNQPQHF. The CDR3 DNA follows: TGTGCCAGCAGCCCCCCTGACAGGGGCAATCAGCCCCAGCATTTT.

This clonotype was counted at least ten times. This sequence joins TRBV20-1 and TRBJ1-1; 8 bases line up with TRBD1. CDR1 and CDR2 from the germline V gene are DFQATT and SNEGSKA (reference sequence). J lost 6 bases, V lost 4 bases, and 4 bases had no gene match. The CDR3 loop spans 12 amino acids. CDR3 region: CSATGGVAEAFF. The CDR3 bases are TGCAGTGCTACAGGGGGCGTGGCTGAAGCTTTCTTT.

This clonotype occurred many times. Here the CDR3 reads CATRDTTYEQYF. The DNA for the CDR3 is TGTGCCACCCGGGACACAACCTACGAGCAGTACTTC. The genes are TRBV6-2 or TRBV6-3 and TRBJ2-7, with a tentative D call TRBD1 (6 bases). V gave up 10 bases and J gave up 2 bases, with 12 bases separating them. This CDR3 comprises 12 residues. Germline V gives CDR1 MNHEY, CDR2 SVGEGT.

This clonotype was observed a few times. This may come from a read error, since a much larger clone is one base off. This chain uses TRBV3-1 with TRBJ1-2; D is uncertain. Germline CDR1 and CDR2: LGHDT and YNNKEL (reference sequence). Trimming shortened V by 0 bases and J by 6 bases, and 11 bases separated the two germline ends. CDR3 size: 14 residues. The CDR3 bases are TGTGCCAGCAGCCAAGAGGTGGCAGTAGATGGCTACACCTTC. Translation gives CASSQEVAVDGYTF.

This chain joins TRBV7-1 and TRBJ2-6, with unresolved D. TRBV7-1 is assigned to the ORF class and has an uncertain function. Trimming took 3 bases from V and 0 from J, leaving 24 bases between them. The CDR3 totals 21 residues. The CDR3 DNA reads TGTGCCAGCAGCTCGTTAATAGCTCGTGGCAGAACAAGCTCTGGGGCCAACGTCCTGACTTTC. Amino acid sequence: CASSSLIARGRTSSGANVLTF.

This clonotype was observed many times. The V call is TRBV5-1, the J call TRBJ2-5, with D possibly called TRBD1 or TRBD2 (5 bases each). The CDR3 runs 15 residues. Between the trimmed V and J ends, which lost 1 base and 4 bases, there was a span of 14 bases. From germline, CDR1 is SGHRS and CDR2 YFSETQ. CDR3 DNA sequence: TGCGCCAGCAGCTTGAAGGTTGGGGGTCCAGAGACCCAGTACTTC. Its translation is CASSLKVGGPETQYF.

In its sample, this clonotype was seen many times. The chain recombines TRBV28 with TRBJ2-5; 7 nucleotides line up with TRBD1. Per germline, CDR1 MDHEN and CDR2 SYDVKM. The ends lost 6 bases at V and 5 bases at J; junction bases unmatched: 9. The CDR3 runs 14 residues. The CDR3: CASSPPDRVETQYF. The CDR3 bases are TGTGCCAGCAGCCCGCCCGACAGGGTGGAGACCCAGTACTTC.

In this sample, this clonotype turned up many times. The chain recombines TRBV2 with TRBJ2-7, with 7 bases lining up with TRBD2. The germline CDR1 and CDR2 sequences are SNHLY and FYNNEI. The CDR3 has 14 residues. V shed 8 bases, J shed 0 bases, and the junction held 7 bases outside the gene matches. This CDR3 is CASQREKGSYEQYF. The DNA of the CDR3 is TGTGCCAGCCAGCGGGAAAAGGGCTCCTACGAGCAGTACTTC.

This clonotype was counted at least ten times. The CDR3 nucleotides are TGTGCCAGCAGTTTATTATCGCAGGTACGACAGCCCCAGCATTTT. Amino acid sequence: CASSLLSQVRQPQHF. The chain combines TRBV12-3 or TRBV12-4 with TRBJ1-5; the D is unclear. This CDR3 comprises 15 residues. Trimming left V 2 bases short and J 7 bases short, with 15 bases between.

This clonotype appeared many times. This chain uses TRBV20-1 with TRBJ2-7, with no clear D. The germline V and J ends were trimmed by 5 bases and 3 bases, with 11 bases remaining between them. This CDR3 region has 12 residues. Germline V gene lookup returns CDR1 DFQATT and CDR2 SNEGSKA (reference sequence). As DNA, the CDR3 is TGCAGTGCTTACAGAGAATTCTACGAGCAGTACTTC. Translating it yields CSAYREFYEQYF.

The gene calls are TRBV2 and TRBJ1-2; no firm D call. Trimming pared 4 bases from V and 3 bases from J, leaving 6 bases between. The CDR3 is made up of 12 amino acids. Germline V gene lookup returns CDR1 SNHLY and CDR2 FYNNEI. This CDR3 reads CASSVVDYGYTF. In nucleotides, the CDR3 is TGTGCCAGCAGTGTGGTCGACTATGGCTACACCTTC.

To note about this clonotype: This is likely a read error, given that the CDR3 carries no conserved phenylalanine or tryptophan at its end. The chain links TRBV11-2 to TRBJ1-1; the D is unclear. The CDR3 has 14 amino acids. Germline V lookup: CDR1 SGHAT, CDR2 FQNNGV. The V end lost 6 bases, the J end lost 1 base, and 12 bases lay between the germline ends. Written as DNA, the CDR3 is TGTGCCAGCAGTCCGTCGCGGGCGAACACTGAAGCTTTCTTG. This encodes CASSPSRANTEAFL.

This clonotype was detected many times. The rearrangement uses TRBV6-5 and TRBJ2-5; TRBD1 matches 7 bases. Germline CDR1 reads MNHEY; CDR2 reads SVGAGI. V dropped 4 bases and J dropped 4; count of bases not matched to a gene: 6. CDR3 size: 14 residues. CDR3: CASSSTTGRETQYF. The CDR3 DNA sequence: TGTGCCAGCAGTTCCACGACAGGGCGAGAGACCCAGTACTTC.

Ten or more counts support this clonotype. The V and J genes are TRBV11-2 and TRBJ2-7; no firm D call. The germline V gene has CDR1 SGHAT and CDR2 FQNNGV. Trimming took 1 base from V and 6 from J, leaving 7 bases between them. The CDR3 spans 12 residues. This CDR3 is CASSLARPEQYF. The CDR3 DNA sequence: TGTGCCAGCAGCTTAGCTCGCCCCGAGCAGTACTTC.